The 30 T cell receptor beta chains in this list originate from one sample, sequenced in a study of immune cell composition in non-small cell lung cancer (dated by TCRdb to about 2017). The method behind the library was the immunoSEQ multiplex PCR assay. TCRdb re-hosts the immuneACCESS table, in-frame sequences only. Its copies lack some clones; in the studies checked, an unresolved V gene accounts for under half of them, and the cause for the rest is not known. For this sample the table gives about 6,600 clones, of which about four fifths were detected only once. Under 15% of the sample is held by the ten biggest clonotypes. Sequences were obtained from lung tumor tissue. Receptor source: a human donor with non-small cell lung cancer.

J is TRBJ2-1 and V is TRBV5-3; possibly TRBD1 for D (6 bases). TRBV5-3 is reported as an ORF; its role is uncertain. The CDR3 runs to 15 residues. V dropped 4 bases and J dropped 0 bases, with 11 bases sitting between them. The CDR3 spells CARSDRTDSYNEQFF. The CDR3 DNA reads TGTGCCAGAAGCGATCGGACAGACTCCTACAATGAGCAGTTCTTC.

The rearrangement joins TRBV5-5 to TRBJ2-7; TRBD1 agrees at 8 bases. The junction had 7 bases not matched to a gene; V was cut back by 2 bases and J by 0 bases. The CDR3 length is 16 residues. Germline V gives CDR1 SGHKS, CDR2 YYEKEE (reference sequence). The CDR3 region has the DNA TGTGCCAGCAGCTTTTACGGGACAGGATACTCCTACGAGCAGTACTTC. Its translation: CASSFYGTGYSYEQYF.

The genes are TRBV7-9 and TRBJ1-4; TRBD1 might be the D (6 bases). The CDR3 contains 16 residues. Germline V lookup: CDR1 SEHNR, CDR2 FQNEAQ (reference sequence). V was shortened by 6 bases and J by 7 bases, with 21 bases between the two germline ends. The CDR3 loop reads CASSFEQGFPGEKLFF. CDR3 bases: TGTGCCAGCAGTTTTGAACAGGGTTTTCCGGGTGAAAAACTGTTTTTT.

This clone was counted only a few times. CDR3 DNA sequence: TGTGCCAGTGGCACCATTAACTATGGCTACACCTTC. Its protein product is CASGTINYGYTF. This rearrangement joins TRBV4-2 to TRBJ1-2; D gene ambiguous. Trimming pared 9 bases from V and 1 base from J, leaving 9 bases between. Germline values: CDR1 LGHNA, CDR2 YNFKEQ. This CDR3 spans 12 amino acids.

This chain links TRBV7-2 with TRBJ2-5; possibly TRBD2 for D (6 bases). CDR1 is SGHTA, CDR2 FQGNSA, per germline. Between the trimmed V and J ends, which lost 0 bases and 2 bases, there was a span of 10 bases. The CDR3 length is 15 residues. The CDR3 sequence is CASSLAETRQETQYF. The CDR3 region has the DNA TGTGCCAGCAGCTTAGCCGAGACTAGGCAAGAGACCCAGTACTTC.

The chain is built from TRBV5-1 and TRBJ2-2; 9 nucleotides agree with TRBD1. The V and J ends lost 0 bases and 7 bases, in that order; junction bases with no gene match: 7. Germline CDR1 and CDR2: SGHRS and YFSETQ. The CDR3 has 16 amino acids. The CDR3 protein is CASSLAGTGSLGELFF. CDR3 DNA: TGCGCCAGCAGCTTGGCGGGGACAGGGAGTCTCGGGGAGCTGTTTTTT.

This chain connects TRBV7-9 to TRBJ1-2; D is ambiguous. Germline CDR1 is SEHNR and CDR2 is FQNEAQ (reference sequence). V was shortened by 1 base and J by 8 bases, with 11 bases between the two germline ends. The CDR3 totals 13 residues. The CDR3 reads CASSLDSAGGYTF. In DNA form, the CDR3 reads TGTGCCAGCAGCTTAGACAGTGCCGGCGGCTACACCTTC.

This clone was observed once. The chain is built from TRBV14 and TRBJ2-7; unclear D gene. CDR3 length equals 12 residues. In germline, CDR1 is SGHDN, CDR2 FVKESK. Trimming removed 2 bases from V and 5 bases from J, with 7 bases in between. CDR3 in amino acids: CASSQTFDEQYF. CDR3 nucleotide sequence: TGTGCCAGCAGCCAAACATTCGACGAGCAGTACTTC.

This clone turned up a few times. The gene calls are TRBV6-5 and TRBJ1-2; 7 bases map to TRBD1. The CDR3 length is 12 residues. CDR1 and CDR2 from the germline V gene are MNHEY and SVGAGI. Losses at the gene ends were 5 bases for V and 9 bases for J; bases not matched to a gene: 6. CDR3 nucleotides: TGTGCCAGCAGTGACCGGGACAGAAGCTACACCTTC. It is translated as CASSDRDRSYTF.

This clone was counted a single time. V usage is TRBV29-1 and J usage is TRBJ1-1; unclear D gene. This CDR3 contains 11 residues. In germline, CDR1 is SQVTM, CDR2 ANQGSEA. Trimming stripped 2 bases from V and 5 bases from J, with 6 bases between. DNA for the CDR3: TGCAGCGTTGAAACAGTAACTGAAGCTTTCTTT. Its translation: CSVETVTEAFF. The complete variable domain, with remaining parts taken from reference TRBV29-1 and TRBJ1-1, reads SAVISQKPSRDICQRGTSLTIQCQVDSQVTMMFWYRQQPGQSLTLIATANQGSEATYESGFVIDKFPISRPNLTFSTLTVSNMSPEDSSIYLCSVETVTEAFFGQGTRLTVV.

The genes are TRBV7-6 and TRBJ2-1; 12 bases match TRBD2. The germline CDR1 and CDR2 sequences are SGHVS and FNYEAQ. The CDR3 is 16 residues long. V lost 1 base and J lost 5; bases outside the gene matches: 3. The CDR3 loop reads CASSLGPSGGDNEQFF. The CDR3 DNA is TGTGCCAGCAGCTTAGGCCCTAGCGGGGGGGACAATGAGCAGTTCTTC. Looking up the rest from reference TRBV7-6 and TRBJ2-1 gives the full variable domain: GAGVSQSPRYKVTKRGQDVALRCDPISGHVSLYWYRQALGQGPEFLTYFNYEAQQDKSGLPNDRFSAERPEGSISTLTIQRTEQRDSAMYRCASSLGPSGGDNEQFFGPGTRLTVL.

The chain joins TRBV19 to TRBJ2-3; TRBD2 agrees at 10 bases. This CDR3 region has 18 residues. Germline assignment: CDR1 LNHDA and CDR2 SQIVND (reference sequence). Unmatched junction bases numbered 16, after V lost 9 bases and J lost 1 base. In nucleotides, the CDR3 is TGTGCCAGCAAAGGGGGGACTAGCGTTGGTCTCGGCACAGATACGCAGTATTTT. It encodes CASKGGTSVGLGTDTQYF. Filled out from reference TRBV19 and TRBJ2-3, the complete variable domain reads DGGITQSPKYLFRKEGQNVTLSCEQNLNHDAMYWYRQDPGQGLRLIYYSQIVNDFQKGDIAEGYSVSREKKESFPLTVTSAQKNPTAFYLCASKGGTSVGLGTDTQYFGPGTRLTVL.

This clone was observed a single time. This chain connects TRBV2 to TRBJ1-4, with D perhaps matching TRBD1 (5 bases). Germline V gene data show CDR1 as SNHLY and CDR2 as FYNNEI. Trimming pared 1 base from V and 2 bases from J, leaving 8 bases between. The CDR3 contains 15 residues. CDR3 nucleotide sequence: TGTGCCAGCAGTGAAGGGGGCCTCACTAATGAAAAACTGTTTTTT. It encodes CASSEGGLTNEKLFF.

The genes are TRBV7-7 and TRBJ2-3; D is undetermined. This CDR3 contains 13 residues. The germline gives CDR1 SSHAT, CDR2 FNYEAQ (reference sequence). The V end was cut by 4 bases, the J end by 10 bases, with 15 bases between. The CDR3 DNA follows: TGTGCCAGCAGCTCTTCCCTTAGCAGTGCGCAGTATTTT. Amino acid sequence: CASSSSLSSAQYF.

V is TRBV7-3 and J is TRBJ2-3, with TRBD2 matching over 7 bases. Germline V CDR1 and CDR2: SGHTA, FQGTGA. Trimming cost V 5 bases and J 1 base; bases outside gene matches: 12. The CDR3 is 17 amino acids. DNA of the CDR3: TGTGCCAGCAGCAGGTCCCCAATGGGGGGGGGCACAGATACGCAGTATTTT. Translating gives CASSRSPMGGGTDTQYF. The variable domain in full, completed from reference TRBV7-3 and TRBJ2-3, reads GAGVSQTPSNKVTEKGKYVELRCDPISGHTALYWYRQSLGQGPEFLIYFQGTGAADDSGLPNDRFFAVRPEGSVSTLKIQRTERGDSAVYLCASSRSPMGGGTDTQYFGPGTRLTVL.

The J gene is TRBJ1-3, the V gene TRBV4-1, with no clear D. Germline loops: CDR1 MGHRA, CDR2 YSYEKL. The CDR3 sequence is 16 residues long. The V end was cut by 1 base, the J end by 0 bases, with 10 bases between. This CDR3 is CASSQGRFSSGNTIYF. In DNA, the CDR3 is TGCGCCAGCAGCCAAGGCAGGTTCTCCTCTGGAAACACCATATATTTT.

The J gene is TRBJ1-1, the V gene TRBV10-3; possibly TRBD1 for D (5 bases). CDR1 and CDR2 (germline): ENHRY, SYGVKD. The CDR3 runs 15 residues. Trimming took off 2 bases at V and 1 base at J, with 11 bases between the two ends. CDR3 nucleotides: TGTGCCATCAGTGAGACAACGACAGCGAACACTGAAGCTTTCTTT. Its protein is CAISETTTANTEAFF.

The rearrangement uses TRBV7-9 and TRBJ1-2; the match to TRBD1 covers 9 bases. The CDR3 covers 16 residues. The germline V gene encodes CDR1 SEHNR and CDR2 FQNEAQ (reference sequence). With 5 bases clipped from V and 8 bases from J, the junction kept 15 bases outside the gene matches. The CDR3 sequence is CASSPRQGGMLGGYTF. In DNA, the CDR3 is TGTGCCAGCAGCCCGCGACAGGGGGGAATGCTGGGCGGCTACACCTTC.

The chain carries TRBV4-1 and TRBJ2-5; 9 bases map to TRBD2. CDR1 MGHRA and CDR2 YSYEKL come from the germline V gene. CDR3 length: 17 amino acids. The junction had 7 bases not matched to a gene; V was cut back by 0 bases and J by 2 bases. CDR3 bases: TGCGCCAGCAGCCAAGAACCACTAGCGGGCAATCAAGAGACCCAGTACTTC. Translating it yields CASSQEPLAGNQETQYF.

V and J are TRBV27 and TRBJ2-2, with unresolved D. The germline V and J ends were trimmed by 3 bases and 6 bases, with 11 bases remaining between them. CDR1 MNHEY and CDR2 SMNVEV come from the germline V gene (reference sequence). This CDR3 is built from 14 residues. CDR3 loop: CASSFRAWAGELFF. In DNA, the CDR3 is TGTGCCAGCAGTTTTAGAGCGTGGGCCGGGGAGCTGTTTTTT.

The chain is built from TRBV15 and TRBJ1-2; D is ambiguous. Trimming removed 1 base from V and 7 bases from J, with 10 bases in between. Germline values: CDR1 LNHNV, CDR2 YYDKDF (reference sequence). The CDR3 is 13 amino acids. The CDR3 coding sequence is TGTGCCACCAGCAGAGTTGAAGGGAGTGGCTACACCTTC. Translating gives CATSRVEGSGYTF.

The sample holds a few counts of this clone. This chain's CDR3 is CASSYQTANTEAFF. The CDR3 DNA reads TGCGCCAGCAGCTATCAGACAGCGAACACTGAAGCTTTCTTT. The chain is built from TRBV5-1 and TRBJ1-1; D might be TRBD1 (5 bases). Germline V gene sequence: CDR1 SGHRS, CDR2 YFSETQ. This CDR3 has 14 residues. The germline V and J ends were trimmed by 3 bases and 1 base, with 10 bases remaining between them. Full variable domain (rest looked up from reference TRBV5-1 and TRBJ1-1): KAGVTQTPRYLIKTRGQQVTLSCSPISGHRSVSWYQQTPGQGLQFLFEYFSETQRNKGNFPGRFSGRQFSNSRSEMNVSTLELGDSALYLCASSYQTANTEAFFGQGTRLTVV.

The chain links TRBV28 to TRBJ2-7; TRBD2 agrees at 12 bases. Trimming at V came to 5 bases and at J to 0 bases, leaving 14 bases not matched to a gene. CDR1 and CDR2 from the germline V gene are MDHEN and SYDVKM. This CDR3 comprises 19 residues. CDR3 sequence reads: CASSRRRLAGGPSSYEQYF. As DNA, the CDR3 is TGTGCCAGCAGTAGGAGGAGGCTAGCGGGAGGGCCCAGCTCCTACGAGCAGTACTTC.

The chain uses TRBV7-2 and TRBJ1-2; D may be TRBD1 (5 bases). Trimming shortened V by 6 bases and J by 4 bases, and 9 bases separated the two germline ends. CDR3 length: 12 residues. Per germline, CDR1 SGHTA and CDR2 FQGNSA. The CDR3 loop is CASRSTAYGYTF. The CDR3 DNA is TGTGCCAGCAGGTCGACAGCCTATGGCTACACCTTC.

The CDR3 here is CASSDPGQGPSPLHF. The CDR3 coding sequence is TGTGCCAGCAGTGATCCTGGACAGGGACCTTCACCCCTCCACTTT. The rearrangement links TRBV2 to TRBJ1-6, with 8 bases aligning to TRBD1. Losses at the gene ends were 3 bases for V and 9 bases for J; bases not matched to a gene: 7. Germline V gene data show CDR1 as SNHLY and CDR2 as FYNNEI. CDR3 length: 15 residues. The entire variable domain, with the rest obtained from reference TRBV2 and TRBJ1-6, is as follows: EPEVTQTPSHQVTQMGQEVILRCVPISNHLYFYWYRQILGQKVEFLVSFYNNEISEKSEIFDDQFSVERPDGSNFTLKIRSTKLEDSAMYFCASSDPGQGPSPLHFGNGTRLTVT.

The chain recombines TRBV28 with TRBJ2-5, with TRBD2 as a possible D gene (6 bases). Looked up from germline, CDR1 is MDHEN and CDR2 is SYDVKM. Deletions cut 7 bases from V and 4 bases from J, with 16 bases between. CDR3 length: 14 residues. The CDR3 reads CASTYPGVAETQYF. CDR3 nucleotide sequence: TGTGCCAGCACGTACCCGGGGGTCGCAGAGACCCAGTACTTC.

The chain recombines TRBV28 with TRBJ2-1; possible D gene TRBD2, 6 bases. Between the trimmed V and J ends, which lost 2 bases and 5 bases, there was a span of 16 bases. Per germline, CDR1 MDHEN and CDR2 SYDVKM. The CDR3 consists of 16 residues. As DNA, the CDR3 is TGTGCCAGCAGTTTAGGAAGTAGCGGCTTAAACAATGAGCAGTTCTTC. Its translation: CASSLGSSGLNNEQFF.

This chain connects TRBV7-2 to TRBJ2-1; D is unresolved. V was trimmed by 4 bases and J by 0 bases, leaving 4 bases between them. Germline loops: CDR1 SGHTA, CDR2 FQGNSA. This CDR3 contains 13 residues. CDR3 in DNA: TGTGCCAGCAGCTCAGGCTCCTACAATGAGCAGTTCTTC. As protein: CASSSGSYNEQFF.

A single count supports this clone. The rearrangement joins TRBV10-1 to TRBJ2-7; perhaps TRBD1 as D (6 bases). Trimming removed 9 bases at V and 3 bases at J, with 21 bases between. The CDR3 contains 15 residues. Germline lookup yields CDR1 WNHNN and CDR2 SYGVQD (reference sequence). The CDR3 here is CASTKGGHKNYEQYF. In DNA, the CDR3 is TGCGCCAGTACGAAAGGGGGACACAAGAACTACGAGCAGTACTTC.

This clone is a singleton in its sample. The V and J genes are TRBV5-1 and TRBJ2-3; D is perhaps TRBD2 (6 bases). Trimming stripped 1 base from V and 1 base from J, with 16 bases between. This CDR3 has 17 amino acids. Germline lookup yields CDR1 SGHRS and CDR2 YFSETQ. As DNA, the CDR3 is TGCGCCAGCAGCTTGTCCGGGCCGGGAGAGGGCACAGATACGCAGTATTTT. It yields the protein CASSLSGPGEGTDTQYF.